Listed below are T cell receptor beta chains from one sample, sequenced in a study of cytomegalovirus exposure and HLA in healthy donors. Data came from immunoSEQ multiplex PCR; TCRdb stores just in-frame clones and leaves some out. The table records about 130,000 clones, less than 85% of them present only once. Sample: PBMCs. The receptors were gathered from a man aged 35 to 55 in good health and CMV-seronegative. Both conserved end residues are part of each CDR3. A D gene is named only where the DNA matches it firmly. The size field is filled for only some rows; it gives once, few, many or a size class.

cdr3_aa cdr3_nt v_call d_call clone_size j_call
CASSPNSQRGGELFF TGTGCCAGCAGCCCCAACTCCCAACGGGGCGGGGAGCTGTTTTTT TRBV27 - - TRBJ2-2
CAWSVWQGSEAFF TGTGCCTGGAGTGTCTGGCAGGGTAGCGAAGCTTTCTTT TRBV30 - - TRBJ1-1
CASRVREQETQYF TGTGCCAGCCGGGTAAGGGAGCAAGAGACCCAGTACTTC TRBV2 - - TRBJ2-5
CASRPPGGGDNTEAFF TGCGCCAGCAGGCCCCCAGGAGGAGGGGACAACACTGAAGCTTTCTTT TRBV4-1 - few TRBJ1-1
CASSLAGDTGNTIYF TGCGCCAGCAGCTTAGCAGGGGATACTGGAAACACCATATATTTT TRBV5-1 - - TRBJ1-3
CASRPSGGPYGYTF TGTGCCAGCAGACCCTCAGGGGGCCCCTATGGCTACACCTTC TRBV14 TRBD1 - TRBJ1-2
CASSGRRDRGMGTQYF TGTGCCAGCAGTGGACGAAGGGACAGGGGAATGGGGACCCAGTACTTC TRBV25-1 TRBD1 - TRBJ2-5
CASSPPPGLAGGHSGELFF TGTGCCAGCAGCCCGCCACCGGGACTAGCGGGAGGGCATTCCGGGGAGCTGTTTTTT TRBV5-4 TRBD2 - TRBJ2-2
CASSLVRSNTEAFF TGTGCCAGCAGCTTGGTCAGATCAAACACTGAAGCTTTCTTT TRBV5-6 - few TRBJ1-1
CASSGSYNEQFF TGTGCCAGCTCGGGCTCCTACAATGAGCAGTTCTTC TRBV28 - - TRBJ2-1
CASTHQPQHF TGTGCCAGCACTCATCAGCCCCAGCATTTT TRBV6-1 - - TRBJ1-5
CASRRGANYGYTF TGTGCCAGCAGGCGGGGAGCTAACTATGGCTACACCTTC TRBV28 - - TRBJ1-2
CASSPRDSSYNEQFF TGTGCCAGCAGCCCTAGGGACAGCTCCTACAATGAGCAGTTCTTC TRBV5-4 TRBD1 few TRBJ2-1
CAWNRRGTEAFF TGTGCCTGGAACAGGAGGGGAACTGAAGCTTTCTTT TRBV30 - - TRBJ1-1
CASSQRADFRGTDTQYF TGCGCCAGCAGCCAACGAGCGGACTTTCGAGGCACAGATACGCAGTATTTT TRBV4-1 - - TRBJ2-3
CASSMGTGGYEQYF TGTGCCAGCAGTATGGGGACAGGGGGCTACGAGCAGTACTTC TRBV2 TRBD1 - TRBJ2-7
CASSPGTGGNEQYF TGCGCCAGCAGCCCAGGGACAGGGGGGAACGAGCAGTACTTC TRBV5-1 TRBD1 - TRBJ2-7
CASSRGLAGSNEQFF TGTGCCAGCAGCCGGGGACTAGCGGGATCTAATGAGCAGTTCTTC TRBV28 TRBD2 once TRBJ2-1
CASSLLGTGGEETQYF TGTGCCAGCAGCTTGTTAGGGACAGGGGGCGAAGAGACCCAGTACTTC TRBV5-6 TRBD1 - TRBJ2-5
CSVPGAGGNYEQYF TGCAGCGTTCCGGGGGCAGGGGGAAACTACGAGCAGTACTTC TRBV29-1 - - TRBJ2-7
CAISDRDRGHYEQYF TGTGCCATCAGTGACCGGGACAGGGGCCACTACGAGCAGTACTTC TRBV10-3 TRBD1 few TRBJ2-7
CASSDISVSTQYF TGTGCCAGCAGTGATATTAGCGTGTCGACCCAGTACTTC TRBV6-1 - - TRBJ2-5
CASSLGYRGPTTDTQYF TGTGCCAGCAGCTTAGGGTACAGGGGACCCACCACAGATACGCAGTATTTT TRBV28 TRBD1 - TRBJ2-3
CASSLGLPPEAFF TGTGCCAGCAGTTTGGGACTCCCCCCTGAAGCTTTCTTT TRBV28 - - TRBJ1-1
CASSQEGRGRNTEAFF TGCGCCAGCAGCCAAGAAGGGAGGGGGAGGAACACTGAAGCTTTCTTT TRBV4-1 - - TRBJ1-1
CASSPGVYNEQFF TGTGCCAGCAGCCCGGGAGTGTACAATGAGCAGTTCTTC TRBV6-4 - - TRBJ2-1
CASSLPAGGLATGELFF TGTGCCAGCAGTTTACCAGCGGGGGGGCTTGCCACCGGGGAGCTGTTTTTT TRBV28 TRBD2 - TRBJ2-2
CASSPTTDQPQHF TGTGCCAGCTCACCCACGACAGACCAGCCCCAGCATTTT TRBV18 - - TRBJ1-5
CAWRDSGGYTF TGTGCCTGGAGGGACTCAGGAGGCTACACCTTC TRBV30 - - TRBJ1-2
CASMASGSETQYF TGTGCCAGCATGGCTAGCGGGTCGGAGACCCAGTACTTC TRBV2 TRBD2 - TRBJ2-5
CASSSTGSLNYGYTF TGTGCCAGCAGTTCCACAGGGAGCTTGAACTATGGCTACACCTTC TRBV6-5 - - TRBJ1-2
CASSLHRDRGSYEQYF TGCGCCAGCAGCTTGCACCGGGACAGGGGGTCCTACGAGCAGTACTTC TRBV5-1 TRBD1 once TRBJ2-7
CASSFGRDGEKLFF TGTGCCAGCAGCTTTGGGAGGGATGGGGAAAAACTGTTTTTT TRBV28 - - TRBJ1-4
CASRGQNSNQPQHF TGTGCCAGCAGGGGACAAAATAGCAATCAGCCCCAGCATTTT TRBV6-6 - - TRBJ1-5
CAWSVMGGTYNEQFF TGTGCCTGGAGTGTAATGGGGGGAACCTACAATGAGCAGTTCTTC TRBV30 - - TRBJ2-1
CASSPGSANEQFF TGTGCCAGCTCACCTGGTAGCGCCAATGAGCAGTTCTTC TRBV18 - - TRBJ2-1
CASTRSSAALYEQYF TGTGCCAGCACCCGAAGCTCCGCCGCACTCTACGAGCAGTACTTC TRBV28 - - TRBJ2-7
CASSLGQLSEAFF TGTGCCAGCAGCTTGGGACAGCTTTCGGAAGCTTTCTTT TRBV11-2 TRBD1 - TRBJ1-1
CASSVSSGTGELFF TGTGCCAGCAGCGTTTCTTCGGGCACCGGGGAGCTGTTTTTT TRBV7-2 - - TRBJ2-2
CASSENGQGLVAQHF TGTGCCAGCAGTGAAAACGGACAGGGGTTGGTGGCCCAGCATTTT TRBV6-1 TRBD1 - TRBJ1-5
CASAGTGYVQPQHF TGTGCCAGCGCCGGGACAGGATACGTTCAGCCCCAGCATTTT TRBV2 TRBD1 - TRBJ1-5
CASGGHLNTEAFF TGTGCCAGCGGCGGACATCTGAACACTGAAGCTTTCTTT TRBV11-2 - - TRBJ1-1
CASSRRTGEDIQYF TGTGCCAGCAGTAGACGGACAGGAGAGGACATTCAGTACTTC TRBV6-5 TRBD1 once TRBJ2-4
CASSLDRGNYGYTF TGCGCCAGCAGCTTGGACAGGGGAAACTATGGCTACACCTTC TRBV5-1 TRBD1 - TRBJ1-2
CASRLDRVDGYTF TGTGCCAGCAGACTCGACAGGGTCGATGGCTACACCTTC TRBV28 TRBD1 - TRBJ1-2
CASSYSQAGDETQYF TGTGCCAGCAGTTACAGCCAGGCAGGGGATGAGACCCAGTACTTC TRBV6-5 - - TRBJ2-5
CASSPWGASSYNEQFF TGTGCCAGCAGTCCTTGGGGCGCGAGCTCCTACAATGAGCAGTTCTTC TRBV27 - - TRBJ2-1
CASSEGGTSGSYEQYF TGTGCCAGTAGCGAAGGCGGGACTAGCGGTTCCTACGAGCAGTACTTC TRBV19 TRBD2 - TRBJ2-7
CASSQAGGPNEQFF TGTGCCAGCAGTCAAGCGGGAGGGCCGAATGAGCAGTTCTTC TRBV28 TRBD2 once TRBJ2-1